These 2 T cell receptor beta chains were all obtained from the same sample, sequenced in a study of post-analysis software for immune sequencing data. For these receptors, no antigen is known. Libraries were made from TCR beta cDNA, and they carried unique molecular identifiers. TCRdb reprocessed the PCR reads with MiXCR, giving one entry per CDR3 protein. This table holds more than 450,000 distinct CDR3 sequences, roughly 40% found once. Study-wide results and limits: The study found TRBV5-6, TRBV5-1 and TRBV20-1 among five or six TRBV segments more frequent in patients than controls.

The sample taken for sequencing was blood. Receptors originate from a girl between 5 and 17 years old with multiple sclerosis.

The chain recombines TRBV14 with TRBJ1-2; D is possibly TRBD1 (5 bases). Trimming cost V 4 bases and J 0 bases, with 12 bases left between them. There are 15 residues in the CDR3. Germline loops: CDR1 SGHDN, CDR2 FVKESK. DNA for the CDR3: TGTGCCAGCAGCCTTGACAGTACCACTAACTATGGCTACACCTTC. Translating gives CASSLDSTTNYGYTF. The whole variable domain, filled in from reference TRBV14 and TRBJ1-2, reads EAGVTQFPSHSVIEKGQTVTLRCDPISGHDNLYWYRRVMGKEIKFLLHFVKESKQDESGMPNNRFLAERTGGTYSTLKVQPAELEDSGVYFCASSLDSTTNYGYTFGSGTRLTVV.

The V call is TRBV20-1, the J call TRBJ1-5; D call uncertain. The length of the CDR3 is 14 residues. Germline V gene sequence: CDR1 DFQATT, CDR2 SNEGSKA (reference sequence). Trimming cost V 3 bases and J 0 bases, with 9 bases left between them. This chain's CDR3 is CSARGRTSNQPQHF. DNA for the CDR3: TGCAGTGCTAGGGGCCGGACTAGCAATCAGCCCCAGCATTTT.